Shown below are 3 T cell receptor beta chains from a single sample sequenced in a study of T cell responses to AZD1222 COVID-19 vaccine. Assay used: immunoSEQ multiplex PCR; TCRdb lists only in-frame clones, some missing. Of approximately 130,000 clones in the sample, roughly nine tenths were seen once. The sequenced sample was peripheral blood, obtained 28 days after the second AZD1222 dose. The receptors derive from an adult who received the AZD1222 COVID-19 vaccine.

The chain links TRBV30 to TRBJ2-5; D is perhaps TRBD1 (6 bases). The CDR3 runs to 12 residues. Per germline, CDR1 GTSNPN and CDR2 SVGIG (reference sequence). The V and J ends lost 5 bases and 1 base respectively, with 8 bases between them. In DNA, the CDR3 is TGTGCCTGGTCACAGGGCCAAGAGACCCAGTACTTC. It codes for CAWSQGQETQYF.

The rearrangement joins TRBV5-6 to TRBJ1-5, with a tentative D call TRBD1 (6 bases). Trimming removed 0 bases at V and 6 bases at J, with 10 bases between. Germline assignment: CDR1 SGHDT and CDR2 YYEEEE. The CDR3 totals 14 residues. DNA of the CDR3: TGTGCCAGCAGCTTGGAGGGGGGAAGTCAGCCCCAGCATTTT. Its protein is CASSLEGGSQPQHF.

V and J are TRBV6-5 and TRBJ2-1; maybe TRBD1 (5 bases). CDR3 size: 16 residues. Germline CDR1 MNHEY, CDR2 SVGAGI. The V and J ends lost 0 bases and 1 base respectively, with 10 bases between them. CDR3 protein: CASSYSPGISYNEQFF. CDR3 nucleotides: TGTGCCAGCAGTTACTCACCAGGGATTTCCTACAATGAGCAGTTCTTC.